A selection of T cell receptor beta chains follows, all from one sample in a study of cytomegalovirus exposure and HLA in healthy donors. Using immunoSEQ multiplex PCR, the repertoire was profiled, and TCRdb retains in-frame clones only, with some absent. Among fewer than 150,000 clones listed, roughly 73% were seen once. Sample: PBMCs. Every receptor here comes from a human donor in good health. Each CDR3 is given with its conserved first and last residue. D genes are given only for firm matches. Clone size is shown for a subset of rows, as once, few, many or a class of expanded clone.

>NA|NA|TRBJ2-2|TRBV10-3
TGTGCCACGGACAGAGAGAACACCGGGGAGCTGTTTTTT
CATDRENTGELFF
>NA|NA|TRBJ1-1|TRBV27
TGTGCCAGCAGTGCTACTCACTCTCAGGTTGTTAACACTGAAGCTTTCTTT
CASSATHSQVVNTEAFF
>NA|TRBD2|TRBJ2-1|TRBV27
TGTGCCAGCAGTTTAAGTGCGGGGGGGTGGGATGAGCAGTTCTTC
CASSLSAGGWDEQFF
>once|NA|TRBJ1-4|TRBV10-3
TGTGCCATCAGTGAGTTGCGGGGGCGTGAAGAAAAACTGTTTTTT
CAISELRGREEKLFF
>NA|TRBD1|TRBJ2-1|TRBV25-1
TGTGCCAGCAGTGAACCAGGGGGCGCACACAATGAGCAGTTCTTC
CASSEPGGAHNEQFF
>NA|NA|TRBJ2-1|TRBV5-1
TGCGCCAGCAGCGGCTCGGGTCCTTCAAGTAGCAATGAGCAGTTCTTC
CASSGSGPSSSNEQFF
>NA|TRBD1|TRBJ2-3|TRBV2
TGTGCCAGCGCAATCGGACAGGACCAGGATACGCAGTATTTT
CASAIGQDQDTQYF
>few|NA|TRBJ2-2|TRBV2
TGTGCCAGCAGTGGTGGGACTCTCGGGGAGCTGTTTTTT
CASSGGTLGELFF
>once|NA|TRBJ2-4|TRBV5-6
TGTGCCAGCAGCTTGAAGGGGCTAGGAAACATTCAGTACTTC
CASSLKGLGNIQYF
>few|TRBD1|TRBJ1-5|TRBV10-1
TGCGCCAGCACAAGACAGGGCCAAAGCAATCAGCCCCAGCATTTT
CASTRQGQSNQPQHF
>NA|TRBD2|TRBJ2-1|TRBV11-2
TGTGCCAGCAGTAATGACAAGCGGGGAGGAAATGAGCAGTTCTTC
CASSNDKRGGNEQFF
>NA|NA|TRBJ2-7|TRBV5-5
TGTGCCAGCAGCCCCGGGACCTACGAGCAGTACTTC
CASSPGTYEQYF
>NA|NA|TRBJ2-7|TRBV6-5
TGTGCCAGCAGTTACTCGGGGCGGGGCACCGTTAGTGAGCAGTACTTC
CASSYSGRGTVSEQYF
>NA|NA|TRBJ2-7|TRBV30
TGTGCCTGGAGTCCAGCGGACCTCACCTTTACTTTCTACGAGCAGTACTTC
CAWSPADLTFTFYEQYF
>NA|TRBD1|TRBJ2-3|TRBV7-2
TGTGCCAGCAGCTTCCGGGACAGGTTGACAGATACGCAGTATTTT
CASSFRDRLTDTQYF
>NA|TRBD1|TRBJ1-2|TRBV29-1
TGCAGCGTCATGACAGGGCCTCTCGGCTACACCTTC
CSVMTGPLGYTF
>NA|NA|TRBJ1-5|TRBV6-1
TGTGCCAGCAGCCTCGGACAGAATCAGCCCCAGCATTTT
CASSLGQNQPQHF
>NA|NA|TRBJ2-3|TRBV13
TGTGCCAGCAGCCCCACGGGGGAGGATTGGACAGATACGCAGTATTTT
CASSPTGEDWTDTQYF
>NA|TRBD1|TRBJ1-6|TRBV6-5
TGTGCCAGCAGCCAAGGGGGCTTTTCACCCCTCCACTTT
CASSQGGFSPLHF
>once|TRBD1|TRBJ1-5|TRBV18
TGTGCCAGCTCACCTCCCGGGACAGCTAGCAATCAGCCCCAGCATTTT
CASSPPGTASNQPQHF
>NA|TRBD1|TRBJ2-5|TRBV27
TGTGCCAGCAGGACAGGGGTGGAGACCCAGTACTTC
CASRTGVETQYF
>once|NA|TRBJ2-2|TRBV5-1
TGCGCCAGCAGCTTGGATCCAGACGGGGAGCTGTTTTTT
CASSLDPDGELFF
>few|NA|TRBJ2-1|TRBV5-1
TGCGCCAGCAGCTTCAGTGTCGACAATGAGCAGTTCTTC
CASSFSVDNEQFF
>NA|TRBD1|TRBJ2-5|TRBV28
TGTGCCAGCACCCTCACTCCGGGACAGGGAAGCGAGACCCAGTACTTC
CASTLTPGQGSETQYF
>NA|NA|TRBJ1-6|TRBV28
TGTGCCAGCAGTTTCGGGGAGGGGGGCTCCTATAATTCACCCCTCCACTTT
CASSFGEGGSYNSPLHF
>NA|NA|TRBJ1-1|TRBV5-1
TGCGCCAGCAGCTTCAGTCGGACATCTGAAGCTTTCTTT
CASSFSRTSEAFF
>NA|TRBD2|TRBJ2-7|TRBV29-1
TGCAGCGTTGGGTGGGGCGGGAGGGCCTCCTACGAGCAGTACTTC
CSVGWGGRASYEQYF
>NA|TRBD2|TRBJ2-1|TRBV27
TGTGCCATCCTAGCGGGAGGGACAAATGAGCAGTTCTTC
CAILAGGTNEQFF
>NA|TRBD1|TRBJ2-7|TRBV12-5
TGTGCTAGTGCACAGGGGTTCGAGCAGTACTTC
CASAQGFEQYF
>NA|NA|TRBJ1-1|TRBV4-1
TGCGCCAGCAGCAGCTACCGGGGGGGGGACACTGAAGCTTTCTTT
CASSSYRGGDTEAFF
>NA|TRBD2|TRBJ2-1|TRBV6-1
TGTGCCAGCAGTGAATGGGGACTAGCGGAGCCCAATGGGCAGTTCTTC
CASSEWGLAEPNGQFF
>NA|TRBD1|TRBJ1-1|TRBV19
TGTGCCAGTAGTATTTGGACAGGCGGCTTGAACACTGAAGCTTTCTTT
CASSIWTGGLNTEAFF
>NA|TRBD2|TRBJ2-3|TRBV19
TGTGCCAGTAGTATTACTAGCGGGGCCCCAGATACGCAGTATTTT
CASSITSGAPDTQYF
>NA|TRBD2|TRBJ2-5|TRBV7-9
TGTGCCAGCACCCTAGCGGGAGGGGGGGAGACCCAGTACTTC
CASTLAGGGETQYF
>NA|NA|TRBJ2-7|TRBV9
TGTGCCAGCAGCAACGGACAGAGCTCCTACGAGCAGTACTTC
CASSNGQSSYEQYF
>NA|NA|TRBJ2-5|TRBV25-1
TGTGCCAGCAGTGAATTTGGGGAGGAGACCCAGTACTTC
CASSEFGEETQYF
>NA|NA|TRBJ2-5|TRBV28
TGTGCCAGCAGTCCCGGTAGGGGGTTGGAGCAAGAGACCCAGTACTTC
CASSPGRGLEQETQYF
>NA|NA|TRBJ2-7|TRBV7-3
TGTGCCAGCCTCGTTAAGGTTGGGAGGGGGTCCTACGAGCAGTACTTC
CASLVKVGRGSYEQYF
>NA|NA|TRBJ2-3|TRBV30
TGTGCCTGGAGTGTTGCGGGACCCACAGATACGCAGTATTTT
CAWSVAGPTDTQYF
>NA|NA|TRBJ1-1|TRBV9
TGTGCCAGCAGCGTAGGGAGCGGGACTGAAGCTTTCTTT
CASSVGSGTEAFF
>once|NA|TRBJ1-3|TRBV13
TGTGCCAGCAGCTCCCGGGACTGGAAAGACGACTCTGGAAACACCATATATTTT
CASSSRDWKDDSGNTIYF
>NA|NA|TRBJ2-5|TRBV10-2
TGCGCCAGCAAACGCCGCAGGGGCCTTGAGACCCAGTACTTC
CASKRRRGLETQYF
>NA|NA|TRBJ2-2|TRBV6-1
TGTGCCAGCAGTGAATATAGGAACACCGGGGAGCTGTTTTTT
CASSEYRNTGELFF
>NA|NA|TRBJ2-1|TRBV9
TGTGCCAGCAGCTCCGCACCTAATTTCGGGGACAATGAGCAGTTCTTC
CASSSAPNFGDNEQFF
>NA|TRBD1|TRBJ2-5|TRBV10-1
TGCGCCAGCAGTGAGGGGGGACAGAAAGAGACCCAGTACTTC
CASSEGGQKETQYF
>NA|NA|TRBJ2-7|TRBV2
TGTGCCAGCAGTAGGACTCCCTACGAGCAGTACTTC
CASSRTPYEQYF
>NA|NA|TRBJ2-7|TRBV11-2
TGTGCCAGCAGTCGTGATAGAGGCTACGAGCAGTACTTC
CASSRDRGYEQYF
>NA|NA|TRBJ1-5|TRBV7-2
TGTGCCAGCAGCCTTAGCAGTGACAGTTCCAATCAGCCCCAGCATTTT
CASSLSSDSSNQPQHF
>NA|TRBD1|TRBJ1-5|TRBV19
TGTGCCAGTAGTGCAACAGGGGGCCGAGGACAGCCCCAGCATTTT
CASSATGGRGQPQHF
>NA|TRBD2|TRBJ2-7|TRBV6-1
TGTGCCAGCAGTGTAGGCGGGGGAAGCTCCTACGAGCAGTACTTC
CASSVGGGSSYEQYF
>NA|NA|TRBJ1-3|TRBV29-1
TGCAGCGTTGATAGCAGCCGAAACACCATATATTTT
CSVDSSRNTIYF
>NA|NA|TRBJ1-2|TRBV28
TGTGCCAGCAGTTGGGAGATTAACTATGGCTACACCTTC
CASSWEINYGYTF
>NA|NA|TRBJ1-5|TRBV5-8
TGTGCCAGCAGCCGTAATCAGCCCCAGCATTTT
CASSRNQPQHF